These 6 T cell receptor beta chains originate from one sample sequenced in a study of T cell repertoires in cytomegalovirus infection. No antigen has been identified for these receptors. In TCRdb, the reads were re-called with MiXCR into one record per CDR3 protein. Of around 430,000 distinct CDR3 sequences listed, 42% are singletons. The sequencing here drew on cultured PBMCs, taken from culture after CMV antigen stimulation. The receptors originated from a human donor in good health (CMV status not recorded). Some clones in this sample may be carry-over from other donors' samples.

The chain combines TRBV29-1 with TRBJ2-2, with D perhaps given as TRBD1 or TRBD2 (7 bases each). This CDR3 spans 17 amino acids. Trimming shortened V by 6 bases and J by 0 bases, and 20 bases separated the two germline ends. From germline, CDR1 is SQVTM and CDR2 ANQGSEA. For the CDR3, the DNA is TGCAGCGTATTCACCAGGGGGGGAGGTGCGAACACCGGGGAGCTGTTTTTT. Encoded protein: CSVFTRGGGANTGELFF.

The chain is built from TRBV7-2 and TRBJ1-1, with 8 bases matching TRBD1. The CDR3 has 13 amino acids. After removal of 4 bases from V and 8 bases from J, the junction contained 6 bases not matched to a gene. In germline, CDR1 is SGHTA, CDR2 FQGNSA. The CDR3 here is CASSYTGQVEAFF. CDR3 sequence (DNA): TGTGCCAGCAGCTACACGGGACAGGTCGAAGCTTTCTTT.

V usage is TRBV12-3 or TRBV12-4 and J usage is TRBJ1-4, with a possible D match to TRBD1 (6 bases). The V end was cut by 5 bases, the J end by 5 bases, with 15 bases between. The CDR3 is 15 amino acids. Written as DNA, the CDR3 is TGTGCCAGCAGTAAGGACAGCCTACCAAATGAAAAACTGTTTTTT. Translating it yields CASSKDSLPNEKLFF.

The table lists this clonotype with a few counts. The chain combines TRBV5-4 with TRBJ2-1, with unresolved D. Per germline, CDR1 SGHNT and CDR2 YYREEE (reference sequence). This CDR3 contains 15 residues. The V gene lost 5 bases and the J gene lost 0 bases, with 12 bases spanning the gap. The DNA for the CDR3 is TGTGCCAGCAGGCTGAGCACGAGCTCCTACAATGAGCAGTTCTTC. Translation gives CASRLSTSSYNEQFF.

The chain uses TRBV20-1 and TRBJ2-3; 7 bases map to TRBD1. Germline CDR1 DFQATT, CDR2 SNEGSKA (reference sequence). CDR3 length: 14 residues. Trimming at V came to 5 bases and at J to 2 bases, leaving 7 bases not matched to a gene. The chain's CDR3 is CSAPQGLDTDTQYF. The CDR3, as DNA: TGCAGTGCTCCACAGGGGCTAGACACAGATACGCAGTATTTT.

The CDR3 sequence is CSAGGRGHYEQYF. The DNA for the CDR3 is TGCAGTGCCGGGGGTCGCGGGCACTACGAGCAGTACTTC. The gene calls are TRBV20-1 and TRBJ2-7; D possibly corresponds to TRBD2 (6 bases). Trimming stripped 6 bases from V and 3 bases from J, with 15 bases between. The CDR3 length is 13 residues. Germline V lookup: CDR1 DFQATT, CDR2 SNEGSKA (reference sequence).